The clone carrying this T cell receptor beta chain has ten or more counts. Its target is unknown. The sample originates from a study of identical twins. Study-wide points: Insertion counts were lower in abundant cord blood beta clonotypes, a trend that memory repertoires did not show. Sequences that were beta out-of-frame showed weaker excess twin sharing.

TCRdb used MiXCR to reprocess the 5' RACE reads, holding one entry per CDR3 protein. In the table there are approximately 590,000 distinct CDR3 sequences, 9.5% to 10% of which are singletons. CDR3 length: 12 amino acids. V lost 7 bases, J lost 2 bases, and 7 bases lay in between. The same sample was also studied in work on yellow fever vaccine responses in identical twins. From that study: Twins reportedly appeared to share part of their vaccine T cell response while keeping part individual.

V gene TRBV12-3 or TRBV12-4 combines with J gene TRBJ2-3, with unresolved D. This TCR came from a woman aged 18-30 years in good health. Sequencing was done on a sample of PBMCs. The CDR3 DNA reads TGTGCCAGCAATTCTTACACAGATACGCAGTATTTT. This translates into CASNSYTDTQYF.